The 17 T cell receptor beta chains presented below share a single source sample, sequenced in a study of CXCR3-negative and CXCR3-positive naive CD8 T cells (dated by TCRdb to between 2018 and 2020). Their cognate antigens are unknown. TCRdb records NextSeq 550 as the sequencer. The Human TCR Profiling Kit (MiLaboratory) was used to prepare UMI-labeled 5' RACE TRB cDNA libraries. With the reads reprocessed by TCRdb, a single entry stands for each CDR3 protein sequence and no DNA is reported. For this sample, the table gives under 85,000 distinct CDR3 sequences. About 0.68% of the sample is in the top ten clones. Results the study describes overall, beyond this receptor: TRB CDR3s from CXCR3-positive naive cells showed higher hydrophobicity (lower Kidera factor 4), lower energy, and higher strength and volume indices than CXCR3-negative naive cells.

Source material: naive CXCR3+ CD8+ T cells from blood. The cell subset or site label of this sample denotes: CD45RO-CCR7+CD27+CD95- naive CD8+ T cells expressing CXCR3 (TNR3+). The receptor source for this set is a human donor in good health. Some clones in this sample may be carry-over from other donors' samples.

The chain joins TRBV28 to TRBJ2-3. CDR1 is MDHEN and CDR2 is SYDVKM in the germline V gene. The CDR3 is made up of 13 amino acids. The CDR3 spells CASSVLAVDTQYF.

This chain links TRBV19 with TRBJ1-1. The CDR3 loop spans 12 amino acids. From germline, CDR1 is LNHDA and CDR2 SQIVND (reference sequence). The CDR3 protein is CASSILNTEAFF.

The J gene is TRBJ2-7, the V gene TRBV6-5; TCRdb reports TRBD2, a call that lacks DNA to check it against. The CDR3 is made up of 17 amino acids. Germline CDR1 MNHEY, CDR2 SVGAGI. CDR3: CASSYASGGPISYEQYF.

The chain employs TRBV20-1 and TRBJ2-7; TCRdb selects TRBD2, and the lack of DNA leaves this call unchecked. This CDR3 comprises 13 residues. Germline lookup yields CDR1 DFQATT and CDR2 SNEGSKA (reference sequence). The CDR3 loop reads CSATRRHSYEQYF.

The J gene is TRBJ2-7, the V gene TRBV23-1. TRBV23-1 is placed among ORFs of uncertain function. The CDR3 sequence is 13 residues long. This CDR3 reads CASSHHRPYEQYF.

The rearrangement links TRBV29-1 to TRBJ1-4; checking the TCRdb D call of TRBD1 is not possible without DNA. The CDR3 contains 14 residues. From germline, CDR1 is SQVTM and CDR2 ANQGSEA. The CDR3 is CSVESQGLDEKLFF.

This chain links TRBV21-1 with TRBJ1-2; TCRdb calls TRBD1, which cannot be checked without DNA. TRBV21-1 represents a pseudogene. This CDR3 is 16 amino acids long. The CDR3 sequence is CASSERKQGLYYGYTF.

The CDR3 protein is CASSSLLEGISSYEQYF. The chain joins TRBV6-2 or TRBV6-3 to TRBJ2-7; as DNA is missing, the TRBD2 call by TCRdb cannot be tested. The CDR3 is made up of 17 amino acids. Germline CDR1 MNHEY, CDR2 SVGEGT.

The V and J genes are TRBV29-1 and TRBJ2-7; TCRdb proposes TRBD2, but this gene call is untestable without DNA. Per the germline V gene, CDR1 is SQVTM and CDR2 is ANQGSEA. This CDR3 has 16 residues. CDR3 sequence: CSVEIPTSGRDDEQYF.

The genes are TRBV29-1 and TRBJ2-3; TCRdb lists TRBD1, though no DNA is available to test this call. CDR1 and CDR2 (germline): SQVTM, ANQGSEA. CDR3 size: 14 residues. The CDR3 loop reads CSVAGGSGADTQYF.

The CDR3 loop reads CASSQDQAGGLDTQYF. This rearrangement joins TRBV14 to TRBJ2-3; TCRdb names TRBD1, which stays unverified in the absence of DNA. Germline V CDR1 and CDR2: SGHDN, FVKESK. The CDR3 has 16 amino acids.

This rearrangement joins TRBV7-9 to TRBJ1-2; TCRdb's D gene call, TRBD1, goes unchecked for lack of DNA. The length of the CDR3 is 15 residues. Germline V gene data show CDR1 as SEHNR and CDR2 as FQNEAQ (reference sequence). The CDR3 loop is CASSSLRGNAEGYTF.

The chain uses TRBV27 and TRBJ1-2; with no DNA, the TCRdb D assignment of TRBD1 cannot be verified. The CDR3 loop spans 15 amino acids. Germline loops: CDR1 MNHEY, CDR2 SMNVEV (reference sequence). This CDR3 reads CASSLLQGWGHGYTF.

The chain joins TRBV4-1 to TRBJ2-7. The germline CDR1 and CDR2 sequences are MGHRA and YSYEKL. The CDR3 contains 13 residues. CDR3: CASSQDMVYEQYF.

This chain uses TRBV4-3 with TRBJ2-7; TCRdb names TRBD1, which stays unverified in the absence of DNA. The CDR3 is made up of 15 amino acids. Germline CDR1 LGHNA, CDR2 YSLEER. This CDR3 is CASSAGRTPSYEQYF.

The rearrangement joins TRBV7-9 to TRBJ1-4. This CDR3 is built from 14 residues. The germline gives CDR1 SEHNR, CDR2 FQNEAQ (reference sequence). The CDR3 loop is CASSLGVEGEKLFF. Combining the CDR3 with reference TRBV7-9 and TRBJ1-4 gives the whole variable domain DTGVSQNPRHKITKRGQNVTFRCDPISEHNRLYWYRQTLGQGPEFLTYFQNEAQLEKSRLLSDRFSAERPKGSFSTLEIQRTEQGDSAMYLCASSLGVEGEKLFFGSGTQLSVL.

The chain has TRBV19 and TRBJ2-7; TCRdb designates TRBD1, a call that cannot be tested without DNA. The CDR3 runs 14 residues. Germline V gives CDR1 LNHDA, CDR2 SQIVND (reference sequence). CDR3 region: CASSMGTGSYEQYF. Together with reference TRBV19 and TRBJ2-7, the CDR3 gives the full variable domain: DGGITQSPKYLFRKEGQNVTLSCEQNLNHDAMYWYRQDPGQGLRLIYYSQIVNDFQKGDIAEGYSVSREKKESFPLTVTSAQKNPTAFYLCASSMGTGSYEQYFGPGTRLTVT.